The 17 T cell receptor beta chains below were found in one sample sequenced in a study of T-cell memory formation after mild COVID-19. TCRdb processed the 5' RACE reads anew with MiXCR; each CDR3 protein has one entry. Among about 430,000 distinct CDR3 sequences listed, less than 25% were seen once. The sequenced sample was PBMCs or a T cell subset sorted from them (not recorded which). The receptors stem from an adult woman who had mild COVID-19 (a few samples of this study predate the infection). Cell type and time point are not known.

V gene TRBV7-2 combines with J gene TRBJ1-2; D unresolved. Germline V lookup: CDR1 SGHTA, CDR2 FQGNSA. Trimming cost V 5 bases and J 4 bases, with 17 bases left between them. The CDR3 runs to 15 residues. The CDR3 protein is CASSPPGQTFYGYTF. CDR3 DNA sequence: TGTGCCAGCAGCCCGCCGGGCCAGACGTTCTATGGCTACACCTTC.

The chain has TRBV20-1 and TRBJ2-7, with a weak D call TRBD2 (5 bases). Germline CDR1 DFQATT, CDR2 SNEGSKA (reference sequence). The CDR3 is made up of 11 amino acids. The germline V and J ends were trimmed by 3 bases and 4 bases, with 7 bases remaining between them. The CDR3 DNA reads as TGCAGTGCTAGTGAGGGATACGAGCAGTACTTC. Its translation: CSASEGYEQYF.

This chain uses TRBV20-1 with TRBJ2-7; the match to TRBD2 covers 8 bases. J was trimmed by 2 bases and V by 5 bases; bases with no gene match: 11. There are 15 residues in the CDR3. The germline CDR1 and CDR2 sequences are DFQATT and SNEGSKA (reference sequence). The CDR3 loop is CSAQRGLGFAYEQYF. The DNA of the CDR3 is TGCAGTGCTCAGCGGGGGCTTGGGTTTGCCTACGAGCAGTACTTC.

CDR3 coding DNA: TGCAGCGTTGAGACGGGACAGGGGTTTCCCTACGAGCAGTACTTC. It codes for CSVETGQGFPYEQYF. V gene TRBV29-1 combines with J gene TRBJ2-7; 10 nucleotides agree with TRBD1. The length of the CDR3 is 15 residues. Unmatched junction bases numbered 7, after V lost 3 bases and J lost 2 bases. Germline CDR1 is SQVTM and CDR2 is ANQGSEA.

The chain employs TRBV5-5 and TRBJ2-7; 10 nucleotides agree with TRBD2. With 4 bases clipped from V and 2 bases from J, the junction kept 12 bases outside the gene matches. Germline CDR1 is SGHKS and CDR2 is YYEKEE (reference sequence). This CDR3 has 17 residues. CDR3 protein: CASSPPLAGVWPYEQYF. In DNA form, the CDR3 reads TGTGCCAGCAGCCCCCCCCTAGCGGGAGTTTGGCCCTACGAGCAGTACTTC.

There are a few counts of this clonotype. V usage is TRBV12-3 or TRBV12-4 and J usage is TRBJ2-7; D gene uncertain. With 6 bases removed from V and 7 bases from J, the gap between germline ends came to 10 bases. There are 11 residues in the CDR3. Written as DNA, the CDR3 is TGTGCCAGCAGCTCCCACACAGAGCAGTACTTC. It codes for CASSSHTEQYF.

This clonotype turned up a few times. The rearrangement joins TRBV6-5 to TRBJ2-1; possible D gene TRBD2, 5 bases. Looked up from germline, CDR1 is MNHEY and CDR2 is SVGAGI. This CDR3 region has 12 residues. The V and J ends lost 7 bases and 5 bases respectively, with 9 bases between them. CDR3 sequence: CASNTGDNEQFF. The CDR3, as DNA: TGTGCCAGCAACACCGGGGACAATGAGCAGTTCTTC.

The table lists this clonotype with a few counts. The rearrangement links TRBV10-3 to TRBJ2-1; possible D gene TRBD1, 6 bases. Germline V gives CDR1 ENHRY, CDR2 SYGVKD. The CDR3 has 13 residues. The V gene lost 6 bases and the J gene lost 1 base, with 7 bases spanning the gap. The DNA of the CDR3 is TGTGCCATCAGGGGGGCGTCCTACAATGAGCAGTTCTTC. As protein: CAIRGASYNEQFF.

This clonotype was observed a few times. This chain links TRBV5-1 with TRBJ1-1, with D tentatively TRBD1 (5 bases). Germline CDR1 reads SGHRS; CDR2 reads YFSETQ. Trimming took 0 bases from V and 11 from J, leaving 17 bases between them. This CDR3 has 14 amino acids. CDR3: CASSLADGTHGAFF. The CDR3 nucleotides are TGCGCCAGCAGCTTGGCAGATGGGACCCACGGGGCTTTCTTT.

This sequence joins TRBV20-1 and TRBJ2-7, with 11 bases aligning to TRBD2. With V trimmed by 3 bases and J by 7 bases, 11 bases remained unmatched. The CDR3 runs to 15 residues. In germline, CDR1 is DFQATT, CDR2 SNEGSKA (reference sequence). CDR3 protein: CSARGFSGRAGEQYF. The CDR3 DNA reads TGCAGTGCTAGGGGCTTTAGCGGGAGGGCGGGTGAGCAGTACTTC.

The chain couples TRBV24-1 to TRBJ2-7; TRBD1 aligns across 10 bases. V dropped 4 bases and J dropped 0; count of bases not matched to a gene: 8. Per germline, CDR1 KGHDR and CDR2 SFDVKD. This CDR3 region has 17 residues. The CDR3 is CATSDPRTGGSSYEQYF. The DNA for the CDR3 is TGTGCCACCAGTGACCCCCGGACAGGGGGGAGCTCCTACGAGCAGTACTTC.

The gene calls are TRBV5-1 and TRBJ2-2; 11 bases match TRBD2. V was pared by 8 bases and J by 2 bases, with 5 bases of the junction left unmatched. In germline, CDR1 is SGHRS, CDR2 YFSETQ. The length of the CDR3 is 15 residues. The CDR3 reads CASRSGGDNTGELFF. The CDR3 DNA follows: TGCGCCAGTCGTAGCGGGGGGGACAACACCGGGGAGCTGTTTTTT.

This clonotype was recorded a few times. The V call is TRBV13, the J call TRBJ2-7; TRBD1 is a possible D gene (5 bases). This CDR3 comprises 14 residues. Germline V gene sequence: CDR1 PRHDT, CDR2 FYEKMQ (reference sequence). With 5 bases removed from V and 1 base from J, the gap between germline ends came to 12 bases. The CDR3 sequence is CASSRPGHSYEQYF. CDR3 DNA sequence: TGTGCCAGCAGCCGCCCCGGACATTCCTACGAGCAGTACTTC.

This clonotype was seen a handful of times. V is TRBV18 and J is TRBJ1-2, with D maybe TRBD1 (5 bases). The CDR3 is 13 amino acids. Germline values: CDR1 KGHSH, CDR2 LQKENI. Trimming stripped 6 bases from V and 2 bases from J, with 10 bases between. The CDR3 sequence: CASSTDRNYGYTF. CDR3 coding DNA: TGTGCCAGCTCCACCGACAGAAACTATGGCTACACCTTC.

This clonotype was picked up a small number of times. The chain links TRBV6-1 to TRBJ2-1; D unresolved. The germline V and J ends were trimmed by 2 bases and 4 bases, with 9 bases remaining between them. The germline CDR1 and CDR2 sequences are MNHNS and SASEGT. The CDR3 is made up of 14 amino acids. DNA for the CDR3: TGTGCCAGCAGTGAATCTCCCACGTACAATGAGCAGTTCTTC. Translating gives CASSESPTYNEQFF.

This rearrangement joins TRBV6-1 to TRBJ2-5; D is unresolved. There are 11 residues in the CDR3. Germline assignment: CDR1 MNHNS and CDR2 SASEGT. V was trimmed by 8 bases and J by 7 bases, leaving 11 bases between them. As DNA, the CDR3 is TGTGCCAGCGATGAACCTGGGACCCAGTACTTC. Translation gives CASDEPGTQYF.

This clonotype was counted between two and nine times. This chain joins TRBV7-2 and TRBJ2-1, with D perhaps matching TRBD1 (5 bases). CDR3 length: 15 amino acids. V lost 1 base and J 7 bases, leaving 14 bases between the germline ends. Germline V gene sequence: CDR1 SGHTA, CDR2 FQGNSA. CDR3 sequence reads: CASSLEPSRVNEQFF. The CDR3 DNA reads TGTGCCAGCAGCTTAGAGCCCAGCAGGGTAAATGAGCAGTTCTTC.